This T cell receptor beta chain was recovered during a study of T cells after yellow fever vaccination. There are a few counts of this clonotype. Antigen: not known. Synthesis of TCR cDNA relied on 5'RACE template switching, which attached a universal primer site and UMIs. One entry per CDR3 protein, called by TCRdb with MiXCR from the 5' RACE reads. The sample has some 350,000 distinct CDR3 sequences; under 5% are singletons. Points from the study as a whole: There was a small share of clonotypes that showed up in both the CD4 and CD8 compartments. When the response was secondary, it was weaker but reached its peak faster, day 5 versus 15. Boosting was followed by the reappearance of most primary-vaccination clones (roughly 95% CD4, 88% CD8).

The CDR3 loop spans 15 amino acids. Looked up from germline, CDR1 is SGHNT and CDR2 is YYREEE (reference sequence). V lost 0 bases and J lost 6; bases outside the gene matches: 1. This chain links TRBV5-4 with TRBJ2-1; 12 positions agree with TRBD2. The clonotype comes from a man between 18 and 29 years old who received the YFV17D yellow fever vaccine. Sequences were derived from PBMCs, sampled 5 days after the yellow fever booster vaccination. CDR3 nucleotides: TGTGCCAGCAGCTTGGGGGGACTAGCGGGCAATGAGCAGTTCTTC. Translation: CASSLGGLAGNEQFF.